This T cell receptor (beta chain) comes out of a study of radiation and T cells in renal cell carcinoma. The repertoire was sequenced with immunoSEQ multiplex PCR; TCRdb's copy has only in-frame clones and lacks some. The data contain fewer than 10,000 clones, over 60% of them singletons. Overall study results and limits: Only small tumor regions of around 1 g were sampled. Top 100 clonotypes averaged about 54% in irradiated versus roughly 43% in nephrectomy-only tumors. Irradiated tumors held more dominant CDR3 motifs than control tumors.

CDR1 SGHTA and CDR2 FQGNSA come from the germline V gene. CDR3 length equals 12 residues. The ends were cut back, 5 bases at V and 8 bases at J, with 9 bases in the middle. This clone was observed a handful of times. Its antigen is not known. Treatment given: treatment-naive control, cytoreductive nephrectomy. Clear cell pathology was present in this patient's renal cell carcinoma. The sequence was obtained from a man between 60 and 70 years old with renal cell carcinoma. The J gene is TRBJ1-4, the V gene TRBV7-2; D may be TRBD1 (6 bases). The specimen comprised tumor tissue, sampled from a patient whose treatment was nephrectomy without radiotherapy. CDR3 in DNA: TGTGCCAGCAGCCCCGGGGGCGAAAAACTGTTTTTT. Translated, it gives CASSPGGEKLFF.